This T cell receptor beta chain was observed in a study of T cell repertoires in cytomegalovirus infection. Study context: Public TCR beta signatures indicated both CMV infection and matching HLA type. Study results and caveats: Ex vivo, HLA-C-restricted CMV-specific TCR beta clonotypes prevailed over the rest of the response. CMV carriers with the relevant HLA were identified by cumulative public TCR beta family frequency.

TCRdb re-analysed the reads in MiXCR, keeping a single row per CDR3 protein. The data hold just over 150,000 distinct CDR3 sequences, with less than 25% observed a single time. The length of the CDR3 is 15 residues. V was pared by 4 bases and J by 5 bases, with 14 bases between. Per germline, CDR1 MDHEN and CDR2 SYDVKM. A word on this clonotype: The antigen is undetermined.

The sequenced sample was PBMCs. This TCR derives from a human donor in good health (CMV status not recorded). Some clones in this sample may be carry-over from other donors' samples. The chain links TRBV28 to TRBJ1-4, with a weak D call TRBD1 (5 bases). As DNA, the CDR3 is TGTGCCAGCAGTTACCTTCAGGGAGAAAATGAAAAACTGTTTTTT. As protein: CASSYLQGENEKLFF.